This T cell receptor beta chain emerged from a study of cytomegalovirus exposure and HLA in healthy donors. Of note for this clone: The antigen remains undetermined.

The PCR made use of 60 Vbeta and 13 Jbeta primers. The protocol was immunoSEQ multiplex PCR, while the TCRdb copy is restricted to in-frame clones and leaves out a portion. The sample holds 50,000 to 55,000 clones; 81% are singletons and the top ten take 2% to 2.5%. This CDR3 contains 16 residues. CDR1 KGHSH and CDR2 LQKENI come from the germline V gene. V trimming: 6 bases; J trimming: 3 bases; junction bases outside the gene matches: 11. Study conclusions and caveats: What a later analysis reportedly showed was that an Asian-associated ancestry cluster had fewer N-insertions than the roughly 720-donor mean.

The V and J genes are TRBV18 and TRBJ2-1, with 7 positions matching TRBD1. What was sequenced was PBMCs. This sequence originates from a boy between 10 and 17 years old in good health and CMV-seropositive. The CDR3 DNA follows: TGTGCCAGCTCCCGGGTCGGGTCAGGGGGCTACAATGAGCAGTTCTTC. Protein: CASSRVGSGGYNEQFF.